This T cell receptor (beta chain) emerged from a study of blood T cell repertoires in COVID-19. The method was immunoSEQ multiplex PCR; TCRdb's version includes in-frame clones alone and lacks a portion of them. The top ten clones hold over 8% of a sample with about 310,000 clones, about 91% of them seen once. CDR3 size: 11 residues. The germline V gene encodes CDR1 MNHEY and CDR2 SMNVEV (reference sequence). The V and J ends lost 7 bases and 13 bases respectively, with 14 bases between them. The source is a woman aged 40 to 50 who had recovered from COVID-19. The source material was PBMCs or T cells enriched from blood (not recorded which). The rearrangement uses TRBV27 and TRBJ2-4; possible D gene TRBD1, 6 bases. As DNA, the CDR3 is TGTGCCAGCACCAATCTGGGACACCAGTACTTC. Its protein product is CASTNLGHQYF.